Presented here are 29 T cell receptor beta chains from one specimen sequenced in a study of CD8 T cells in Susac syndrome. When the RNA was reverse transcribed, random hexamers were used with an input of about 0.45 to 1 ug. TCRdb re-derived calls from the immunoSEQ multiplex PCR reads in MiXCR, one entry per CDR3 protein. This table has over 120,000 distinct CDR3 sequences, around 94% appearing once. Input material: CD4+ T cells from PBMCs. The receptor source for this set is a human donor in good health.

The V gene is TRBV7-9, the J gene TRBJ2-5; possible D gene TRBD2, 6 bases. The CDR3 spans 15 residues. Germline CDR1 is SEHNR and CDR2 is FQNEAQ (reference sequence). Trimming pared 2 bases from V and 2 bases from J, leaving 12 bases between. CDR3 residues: CASSLLGGPQETQYF. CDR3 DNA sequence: TGTGCCAGCAGCTTACTGGGGGGACCACAAGAGACCCAGTACTTC.

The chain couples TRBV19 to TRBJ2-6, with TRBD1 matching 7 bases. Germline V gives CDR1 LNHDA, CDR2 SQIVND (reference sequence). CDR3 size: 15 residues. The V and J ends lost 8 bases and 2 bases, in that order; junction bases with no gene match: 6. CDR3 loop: CASSPDRAGANVLTF. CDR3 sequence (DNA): TGTGCCAGTTCTCCAGACAGGGCTGGGGCCAACGTCCTGACTTTC.

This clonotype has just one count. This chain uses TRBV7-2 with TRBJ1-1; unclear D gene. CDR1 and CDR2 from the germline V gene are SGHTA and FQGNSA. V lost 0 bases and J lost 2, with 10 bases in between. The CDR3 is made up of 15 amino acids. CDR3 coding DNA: TGTGCCAGCAGCTTAGCCCCGGGCATTAACACTGAAGCTTTCTTT. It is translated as CASSLAPGINTEAFF.

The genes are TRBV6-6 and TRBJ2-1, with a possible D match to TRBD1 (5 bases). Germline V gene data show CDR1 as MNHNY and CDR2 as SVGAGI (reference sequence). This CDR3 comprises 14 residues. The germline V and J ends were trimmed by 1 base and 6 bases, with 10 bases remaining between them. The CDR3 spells CASSYWGPPNEQFF. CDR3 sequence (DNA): TGTGCCAGCAGTTACTGGGGCCCCCCCAATGAGCAGTTCTTC.

The CDR3 protein is CASRFTLGQRSPEAFF. CDR3 DNA sequence: TGTGCAAGTCGCTTTACATTGGGACAGAGAAGCCCTGAAGCTTTCTTT. This sequence joins TRBV12-2 and TRBJ1-1; the table calls TRBD1, which could not be checked here. TRBV12-2 is described as a pseudogene. The CDR3 extends over 16 amino acids.

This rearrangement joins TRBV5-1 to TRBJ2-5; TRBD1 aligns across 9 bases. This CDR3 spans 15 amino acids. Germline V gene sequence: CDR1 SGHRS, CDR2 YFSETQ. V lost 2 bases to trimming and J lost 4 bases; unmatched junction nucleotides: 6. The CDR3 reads CASSFDRGVGETQYF. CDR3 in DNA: TGCGCCAGCAGCTTCGACAGGGGGGTAGGAGAGACCCAGTACTTC.

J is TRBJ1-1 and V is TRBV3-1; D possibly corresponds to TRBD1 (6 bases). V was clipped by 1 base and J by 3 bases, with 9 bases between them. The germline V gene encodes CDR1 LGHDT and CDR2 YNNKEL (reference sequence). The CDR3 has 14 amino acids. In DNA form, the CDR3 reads TGTGCCAGCAGCCAAGCGGGGGCGGACACTGAAGCTTTCTTT. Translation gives CASSQAGADTEAFF.

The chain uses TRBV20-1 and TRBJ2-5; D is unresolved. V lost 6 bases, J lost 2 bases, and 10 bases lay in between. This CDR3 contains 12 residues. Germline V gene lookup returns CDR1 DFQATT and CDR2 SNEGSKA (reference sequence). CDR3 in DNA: TGCAGTGCCCGGAGATCGCAAGAGACCCAGTACTTC. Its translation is CSARRSQETQYF.

The chain's CDR3 is CSAWSSGRASEQFF. CDR3 coding DNA: TGCAGTGCTTGGTCTAGCGGGAGGGCCAGTGAGCAGTTCTTC. The chain uses TRBV20-1 and TRBJ2-1, with TRBD2 matching over 12 bases. V trimming: 5 bases; J trimming: 9 bases; junction bases outside the gene matches: 8. The CDR3 length is 14 residues. Germline assignment: CDR1 DFQATT and CDR2 SNEGSKA (reference sequence).

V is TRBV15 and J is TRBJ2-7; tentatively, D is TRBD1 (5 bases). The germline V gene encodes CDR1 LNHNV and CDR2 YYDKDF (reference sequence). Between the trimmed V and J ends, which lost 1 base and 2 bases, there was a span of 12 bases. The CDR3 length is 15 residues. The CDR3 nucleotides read TGTGCCACCAGCAGAGGAAGTCAGGGAACCTACGAGCAGTACTTC. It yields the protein CATSRGSQGTYEQYF.

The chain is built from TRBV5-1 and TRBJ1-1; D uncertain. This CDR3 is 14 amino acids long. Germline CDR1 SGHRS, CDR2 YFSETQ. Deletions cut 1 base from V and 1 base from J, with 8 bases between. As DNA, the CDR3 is TGCGCCAGCAGCTTGCCGGGGAAGAACACTGAAGCTTTCTTT. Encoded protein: CASSLPGKNTEAFF.

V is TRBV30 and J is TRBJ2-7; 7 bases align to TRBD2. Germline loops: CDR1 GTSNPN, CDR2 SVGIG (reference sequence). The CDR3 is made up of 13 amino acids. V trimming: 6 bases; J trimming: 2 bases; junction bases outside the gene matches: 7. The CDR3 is CACPRSGAYEQYF. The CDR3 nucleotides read TGTGCCTGTCCTCGGAGCGGGGCCTACGAGCAGTACTTC.

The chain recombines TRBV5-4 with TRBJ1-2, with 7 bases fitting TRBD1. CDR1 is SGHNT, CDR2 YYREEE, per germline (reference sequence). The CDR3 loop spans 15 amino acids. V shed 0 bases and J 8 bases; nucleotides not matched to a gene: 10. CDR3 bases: TGTGCCAGCAGCTTGGATTACAGGGGAATTACAGGCTACACCTTC. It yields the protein CASSLDYRGITGYTF.

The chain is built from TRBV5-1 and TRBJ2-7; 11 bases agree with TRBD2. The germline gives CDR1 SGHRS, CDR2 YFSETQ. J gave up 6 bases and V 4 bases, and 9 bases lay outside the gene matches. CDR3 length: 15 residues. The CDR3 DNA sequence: TGCGCCAGCAGCCTTAGCGGGAGGGCCGAGGCCGAGCAGTACTTC. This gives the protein CASSLSGRAEAEQYF.

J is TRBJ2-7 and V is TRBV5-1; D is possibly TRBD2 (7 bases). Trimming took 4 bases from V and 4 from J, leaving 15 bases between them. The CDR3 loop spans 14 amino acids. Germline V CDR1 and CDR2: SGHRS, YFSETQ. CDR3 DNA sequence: TGCGCCAGCAGCGGGGGGGCGAAGTCGTACGAGCAGTACTTC. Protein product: CASSGGAKSYEQYF.

The CDR3 sequence is CASSQSHVEKQETQYF. CDR3 nucleotide sequence: TGTGCCAGCAGCCAATCTCATGTGGAAAAGCAAGAGACCCAGTACTTC. This rearrangement joins TRBV14 to TRBJ2-5; D unclear. V gave up 2 bases and J gave up 2 bases, with 15 bases separating them. This CDR3 has 16 amino acids. Germline V gene data show CDR1 as SGHDN and CDR2 as FVKESK. The full variable domain, completed using reference TRBV14 and TRBJ2-5, is EAGVTQFPSHSVIEKGQTVTLRCDPISGHDNLYWYRRVMGKEIKFLLHFVKESKQDESGMPNNRFLAERTGGTYSTLKVQPAELEDSGVYFCASSQSHVEKQETQYFGPGTRLLVL.

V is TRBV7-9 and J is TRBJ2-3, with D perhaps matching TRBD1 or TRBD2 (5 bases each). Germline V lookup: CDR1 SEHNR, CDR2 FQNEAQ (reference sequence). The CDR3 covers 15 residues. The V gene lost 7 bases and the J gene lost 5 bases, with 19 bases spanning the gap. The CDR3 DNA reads TGTGCCAGCATCCAAGCACACGGTGGGGGAGATACGCAGTATTTT. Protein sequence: CASIQAHGGGDTQYF.

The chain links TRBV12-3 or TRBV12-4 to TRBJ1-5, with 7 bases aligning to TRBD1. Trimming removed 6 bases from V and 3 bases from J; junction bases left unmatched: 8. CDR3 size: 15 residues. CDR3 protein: CASRASGTVNQPQHF. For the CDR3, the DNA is TGTGCCAGCAGGGCCTCCGGGACAGTCAATCAGCCCCAGCATTTT.

The CDR3 reads CASSQATGWNQPQHF. CDR3 coding DNA: TGCGCCAGCAGCCAGGCGACAGGGTGGAATCAGCCCCAGCATTTT. This sequence joins TRBV4-1 and TRBJ1-5; 7 bases align to TRBD1. Germline CDR1 reads MGHRA; CDR2 reads YSYEKL. This CDR3 is 15 amino acids long. V trimming: 3 bases; J trimming: 4 bases; junction bases outside the gene matches: 6.

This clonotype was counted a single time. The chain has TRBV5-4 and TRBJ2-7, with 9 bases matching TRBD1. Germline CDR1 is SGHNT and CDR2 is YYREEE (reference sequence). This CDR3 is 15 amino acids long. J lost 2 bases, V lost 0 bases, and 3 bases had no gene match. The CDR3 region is CASSLARDRAYEQYF. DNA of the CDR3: TGTGCCAGCAGCTTGGCACGGGACAGGGCCTACGAGCAGTACTTC. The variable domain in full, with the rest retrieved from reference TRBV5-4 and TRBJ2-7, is ETGVTQSPTHLIKTRGQQVTLRCSSQSGHNTVSWYQQALGQGPQFIFQYYREEENGRGNFPPRFSGLQFPNYSSELNVNALELDDSALYLCASSLARDRAYEQYFGPGTRLTVT.

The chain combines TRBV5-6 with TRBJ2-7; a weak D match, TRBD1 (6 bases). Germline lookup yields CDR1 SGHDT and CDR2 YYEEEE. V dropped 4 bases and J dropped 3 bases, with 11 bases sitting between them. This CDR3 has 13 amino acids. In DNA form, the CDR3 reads TGTGCCAGCAGCGTGACAGGTGGCTACGAGCAGTACTTC. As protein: CASSVTGGYEQYF.

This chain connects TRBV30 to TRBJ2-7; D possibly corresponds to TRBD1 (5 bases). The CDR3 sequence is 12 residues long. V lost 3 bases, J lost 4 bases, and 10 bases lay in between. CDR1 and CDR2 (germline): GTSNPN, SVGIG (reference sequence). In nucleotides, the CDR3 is TGTGCCTGGAGGGGGCGCGATTACGAGCAGTACTTC. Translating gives CAWRGRDYEQYF.

CDR3 sequence reads: CASASWGGLSYEQYF. Here the CDR3 DNA reads TGTGCCAGCGCGAGTTGGGGGGGACTATCATACGAGCAGTACTTC. The chain links TRBV27 to TRBJ2-7; TRBD2 matches at 7 bases. This CDR3 is built from 15 residues. V shed 8 bases and J 4 bases; nucleotides not matched to a gene: 14. CDR1 MNHEY and CDR2 SMNVEV come from the germline V gene (reference sequence).

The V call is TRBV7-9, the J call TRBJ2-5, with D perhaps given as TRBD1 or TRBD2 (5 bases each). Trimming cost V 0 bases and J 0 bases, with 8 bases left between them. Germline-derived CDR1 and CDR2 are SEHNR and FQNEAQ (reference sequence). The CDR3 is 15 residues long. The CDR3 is CASSLAGRDQETQYF. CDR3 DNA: TGTGCCAGCAGCTTAGCGGGACGGGACCAAGAGACCCAGTACTTC.

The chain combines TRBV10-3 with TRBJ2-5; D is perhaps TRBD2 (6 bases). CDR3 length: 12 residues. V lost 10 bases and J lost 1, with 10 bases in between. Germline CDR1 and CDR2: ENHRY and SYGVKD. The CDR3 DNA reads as TGTGCCACTAGCGACTCCCAAGAGACCCAGTACTTC. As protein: CATSDSQETQYF.

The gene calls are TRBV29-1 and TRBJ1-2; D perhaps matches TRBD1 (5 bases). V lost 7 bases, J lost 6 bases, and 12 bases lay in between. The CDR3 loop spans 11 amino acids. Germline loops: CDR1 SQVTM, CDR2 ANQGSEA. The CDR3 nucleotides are TGCAGCGCGGCCCTGGGGGATGGCTACACCTTC. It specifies CSAALGDGYTF.

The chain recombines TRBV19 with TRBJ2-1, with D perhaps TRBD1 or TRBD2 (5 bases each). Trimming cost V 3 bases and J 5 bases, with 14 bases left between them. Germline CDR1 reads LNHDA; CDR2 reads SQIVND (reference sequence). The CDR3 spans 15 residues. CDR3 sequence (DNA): TGTGCCAGTAGTATGGGGGTTGGGTCGAACAATGAGCAGTTCTTC. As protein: CASSMGVGSNNEQFF.

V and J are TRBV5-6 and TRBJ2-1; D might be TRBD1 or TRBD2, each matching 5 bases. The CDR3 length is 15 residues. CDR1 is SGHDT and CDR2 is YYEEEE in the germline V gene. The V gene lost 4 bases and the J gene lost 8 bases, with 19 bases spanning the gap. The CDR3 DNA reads TGTGCCAGCAGCCTCGGGGCAGGGCCTATGGATGAGCAGTTCTTC. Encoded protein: CASSLGAGPMDEQFF.

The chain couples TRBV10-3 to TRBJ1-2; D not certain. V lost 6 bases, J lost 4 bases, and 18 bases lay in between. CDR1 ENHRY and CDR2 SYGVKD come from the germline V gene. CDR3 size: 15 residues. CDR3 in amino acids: CAIRAEPPRPYGYTF. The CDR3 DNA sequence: TGTGCCATCAGAGCAGAACCACCGAGACCCTATGGCTACACCTTC.